This T cell receptor beta chain comes out of a study of T-cell reconstitution after alpha-beta-depleted transplantation in children (dated by TCRdb to between 2015 and 2016). With regard to the full study: T-cell immune reconstitution after TCRalphabeta/CD19-depleted allogeneic hematopoietic cell transplantation in children was quantitatively tracked in the study by means of TCR repertoire profiling.

From a lookup of the germline V gene, CDR1 and CDR2 are SGHDT and YYEEEE. Inclusive of the bounding cysteine and phenylalanine, the CDR3 is 14 residues long. Only the CDR3 DNA stays, 42 bases, in frame from base 1. V is reduced by 4 bases and J by 2 bases, leaving a spacing of 7 bases between them. The library was built by means of PCR. Instrument on record: Illumina HiSeq 2500. TCR libraries were prepared with molecular barcoding, using unique molecular identifiers to normalize TCRbeta repertoire quantification. TCRdb redid the processing of the public reads, applying fastp at Q25 and MiXCR, and retained in-frame beta chains. Each CDR3 protein appears once, grouped with its most common genes and DNA. The sample profile shows hundreds of thousands of distinct CDR3 sequences; about 16% of them were found once. The ten biggest clones cover approximately 44% of the sample. This clonotype showed up many times. Its specific antigen is unknown. Per-base quality was not reported, and no clone a single base away is much larger than it.

What the authors observed across the whole study: Apparently early alphabetaT-cell count recovery about two months after transplant reportedly relied on only several hundred rapidly expanded clones derived from non-depleted graft cells. Over the following months the frequencies of hyperexpanded clones went down, and after one year T-cell counts and TCRbeta diversity were mostly credited to newly produced T cells. In some patients, the high TCRbeta diversity seen at day 60 was put down to recipient T cells and intrathymic progenitors that had survived conditioning.

What this sample's treatment or condition label stands for: allogeneic hematopoietic cell transplantation with graft depleted of TCRalphabeta T cells and CD19 B cells. Transplant recipients were children who received TCRalphabeta/CD19-depleted allogeneic hematopoietic cell grafts. The sequence derives from a male patient under 10 years old who had a stem cell transplant for acute lymphoblastic leukemia, so the T cells may come from the graft donor. Specimen: PBMCs, mostly from graft donor cells, collected 360 days after TCRalphabeta/CD19-depleted stem cell transplant. This sequence uses TRBV5-6 and TRBJ2-6, with the D gene call left open. The CDR3 sequence is CASSLTAGANVLTF. The DNA reads as follows: TGTGCCAGCAGCCTTACGGCTGGGGCCAACGTCCTGACTTTC. Supplemented by the reference TRBV5-6 and TRBJ2-6 proteins around the CDR3, the complete variable domain is DAGVTQSPTHLIKTRGQQVTLRCSPKSGHDTVSWYQQALGQGPQFIFQYYEEEERQRGNFPDRFSGHQFPNYSSELNVNALLLGDSALYLCASSLTAGANVLTFGAGSRLTVL.